This T cell receptor (beta chain) emerged from a study of a mutant IDH1 vaccine in newly diagnosed glioma. Generated by immunoSEQ multiplex PCR, the TCRdb table keeps only in-frame clones and is missing some. This sample has roughly 21,000 clones; 84% occur once, and the top ten carry roughly 2.8%. With regard to this clone: The antigen remains undetermined.

Documented time point: week 47, end of study. Vaccine doses each comprised 300 ug of mutant IDH1 20-mer peptide, with topical imiquimod. The trim removed 5 bases at V and 3 bases at J, leaving 7 bases unmatched. Germline lookup yields CDR1 SGDLS and CDR2 YYNGEE. The CDR3 spans 15 residues. The source material was PBMCs, sampled from a glioma patient whose treatment included an IDH1 peptide vaccine. This TCR came from a man between 40 and 49 years old with glioma. V is TRBV9 and J is TRBJ2-7, with 11 bases that match TRBD2. The CDR3, as DNA: TGTGCCAGCAGTCCGGGACTAGCGGTTCTCTACGAGCAGTACTTC. Translation: CASSPGLAVLYEQYF. The complete variable domain, with remaining parts taken from reference TRBV9 and TRBJ2-7, reads DSGVTQTPKHLITATGQRVTLRCSPRSGDLSVYWYQQSLDQGLQFLIQYYNGEERAKGNILERFSAQQFPDLHSELNLSSLELGDSALYFCASSPGLAVLYEQYFGPGTRLTVT.